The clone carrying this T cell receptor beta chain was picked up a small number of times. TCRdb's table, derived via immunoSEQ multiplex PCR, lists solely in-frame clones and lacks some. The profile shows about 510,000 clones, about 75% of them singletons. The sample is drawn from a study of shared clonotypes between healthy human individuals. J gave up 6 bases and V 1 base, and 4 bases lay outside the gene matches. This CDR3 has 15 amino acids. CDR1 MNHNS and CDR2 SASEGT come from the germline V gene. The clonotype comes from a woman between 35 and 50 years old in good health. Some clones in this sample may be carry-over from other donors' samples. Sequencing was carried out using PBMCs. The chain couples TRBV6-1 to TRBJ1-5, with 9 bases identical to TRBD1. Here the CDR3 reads CASSEGDRVGQPQHF. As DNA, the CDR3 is TGTGCCAGCAGTGAAGGGGACAGGGTAGGTCAGCCCCAGCATTTT.